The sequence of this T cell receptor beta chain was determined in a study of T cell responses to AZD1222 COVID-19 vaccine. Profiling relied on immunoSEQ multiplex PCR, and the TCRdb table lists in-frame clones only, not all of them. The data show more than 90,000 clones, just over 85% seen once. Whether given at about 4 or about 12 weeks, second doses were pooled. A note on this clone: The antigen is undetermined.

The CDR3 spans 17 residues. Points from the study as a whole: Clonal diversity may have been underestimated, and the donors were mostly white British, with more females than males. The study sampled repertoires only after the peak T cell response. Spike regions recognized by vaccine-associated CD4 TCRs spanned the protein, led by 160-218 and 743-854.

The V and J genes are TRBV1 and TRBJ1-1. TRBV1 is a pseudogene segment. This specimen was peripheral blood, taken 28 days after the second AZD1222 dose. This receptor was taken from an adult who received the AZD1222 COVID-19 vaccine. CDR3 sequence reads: CTSSQPCGGLVNTEAFF. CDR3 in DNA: TGCACCAGCAGCCAACCTTGCGGGGGACTCGTGAACACTGAAGCTTTCTTT.